These 20 T cell receptor beta chains were sequenced from one sample in a study of shared clonotypes between healthy human individuals. Only CD45RO-negative cells positively selected for CCR7 counted as naive CD8 cells, so terminally differentiated effector memory CD45RA+ cells were excluded. Profiling relied on immunoSEQ multiplex PCR, and the TCRdb table lists in-frame clones only, not all of them. The sample lists 800,000 or so clones, 95% to 97% occurring once. Sequencing was performed on naive CD8+ T cells sorted from blood. Every receptor here comes from a man aged 25-40 years in good health.

The chain couples TRBV9 to TRBJ2-7; perhaps TRBD2 as D (5 bases). The CDR3 runs 12 residues. Germline CDR1 and CDR2: SGDLS and YYNGEE. The ends were cut back, 3 bases at V and 5 bases at J, with 9 bases in the middle. The DNA of the CDR3 is TGTGCCAGCAGCGGTCGAGGGAACGAGCAGTACTTC. Its translation is CASSGRGNEQYF.

The rearrangement uses TRBV30 and TRBJ2-7; 8 bases are shared with TRBD2. Germline loops: CDR1 GTSNPN, CDR2 SVGIG (reference sequence). With V trimmed by 2 bases and J by 3 bases, 6 bases remained unmatched. The CDR3 consists of 14 residues. The CDR3 here is CAWSPLAGLYEQYF. The CDR3 DNA is TGTGCCTGGAGTCCTCTAGCGGGCCTCTACGAGCAGTACTTC.

The chain is built from TRBV29-1 and TRBJ2-6; TRBD1 agrees at 9 bases. The CDR3 sequence is 16 residues long. Germline CDR1 SQVTM, CDR2 ANQGSEA. Trimming at V came to 4 bases and at J to 1 base, leaving 5 bases not matched to a gene. CDR3 nucleotides: TGCAGCGTTGGCGACAGGGGGATATCTGGGGCCAACGTCCTGACTTTC. This translates into CSVGDRGISGANVLTF.

The chain uses TRBV7-9 and TRBJ1-1, with 7 bases that match TRBD1. V lost 4 bases and J lost 4; bases outside the gene matches: 3. The CDR3 sequence is 13 residues long. The germline CDR1 and CDR2 sequences are SEHNR and FQNEAQ (reference sequence). The CDR3 bases are TGTGCCAGCAGCTCCCCAGGGGGCACTGAAGCTTTCTTT. Encoded protein: CASSSPGGTEAFF.

CDR3 coding DNA: TGTGCCAGCAGCGTAGGCTCAGACACAGATACGCAGTATTTT. This translates into CASSVGSDTDTQYF. V is TRBV9 and J is TRBJ2-3, with D unclear. V dropped 0 bases and J dropped 2 bases, with 7 bases sitting between them. Germline loops: CDR1 SGDLS, CDR2 YYNGEE. This CDR3 is built from 14 residues.

The chain joins TRBV13 to TRBJ2-7, with TRBD2 matching over 7 bases. V lost 5 bases, J lost 0 bases, and 7 bases stayed unmatched. The CDR3 is made up of 15 amino acids. The germline CDR1 and CDR2 sequences are PRHDT and FYEKMQ (reference sequence). In nucleotides, the CDR3 is TGTGCCAGCAGCCACACTAGCGAGAGCTCCTACGAGCAGTACTTC. Its protein is CASSHTSESSYEQYF.

Turning to this clone: This sample also contains other DNA sequences that code for the same CDR3. The chain links TRBV9 to TRBJ2-7; 7 bases line up with TRBD1. CDR1 SGDLS and CDR2 YYNGEE come from the germline V gene. The ends lost 7 bases at V and 3 bases at J; junction bases unmatched: 1. The CDR3 spans 11 residues. Here the CDR3 reads CASGDSYEQYF. The DNA for the CDR3 is TGTGCCAGCGGGGACAGCTACGAGCAGTACTTC.

The gene calls are TRBV2 and TRBJ2-7, with 7 bases matching TRBD2. This CDR3 is 15 amino acids long. Unmatched junction bases numbered 12, after V lost 7 bases and J lost 3 bases. Germline V gene data show CDR1 as SNHLY and CDR2 as FYNNEI. The CDR3 loop is CASNGGGGRGYEQYF. In nucleotides, the CDR3 is TGTGCCAGCAATGGGGGGGGAGGGAGAGGCTACGAGCAGTACTTC.

The chain couples TRBV14 to TRBJ2-3; D gene ambiguous. The germline V gene encodes CDR1 SGHDN and CDR2 FVKESK. V was pared by 1 base and J by 0 bases, with 11 bases between. There are 16 residues in the CDR3. The CDR3 sequence: CASSQVQLSSTDTQYF. The CDR3 nucleotides read TGTGCCAGCAGCCAAGTACAGCTTTCTAGCACAGATACGCAGTATTTT.

Here the CDR3 DNA reads TGTGCCAGTAGTATAGGTTCAGGGGTTACTGAAGCTTTCTTT. Encoded protein: CASSIGSGVTEAFF. The rearrangement uses TRBV19 and TRBJ1-1; D possibly corresponds to TRBD1 (6 bases). The CDR3 totals 14 residues. Germline CDR1 and CDR2: LNHDA and SQIVND (reference sequence). V was cut by 1 base and J by 5 bases, with 11 bases left in between.

This clone was counted a single time. The genes are TRBV14 and TRBJ2-7, with 7 bases fitting TRBD2. The CDR3 loop spans 14 amino acids. Germline CDR1 is SGHDN and CDR2 is FVKESK. The V and J ends lost 3 bases and 3 bases, in that order; junction bases with no gene match: 5. The CDR3 is CASSQGGLVYEQYF. The CDR3 region has the DNA TGTGCCAGCAGCCAGGGGGGGTTGGTCTACGAGCAGTACTTC.

The chain joins TRBV27 to TRBJ2-2, with D possibly TRBD1 on 6 matching bases. Trimming took 1 base from V and 4 from J, leaving 13 bases between them. Germline V lookup: CDR1 MNHEY, CDR2 SMNVEV (reference sequence). The CDR3 runs 16 residues. The CDR3 loop reads CASSLFTGRGTGELFF. The CDR3 coding sequence is TGTGCCAGCAGTTTATTTACAGGGAGAGGCACCGGGGAGCTGTTTTTT.

The rearrangement joins TRBV19 to TRBJ2-3, with D perhaps TRBD2 (7 bases). Per germline, CDR1 LNHDA and CDR2 SQIVND (reference sequence). The CDR3 length is 13 residues. Trimming pared 11 bases from V and 2 bases from J, leaving 14 bases between. CDR3 DNA: TGTGCCTCAGAGGGGGGGAACACAGATACGCAGTATTTT. Protein: CASEGGNTDTQYF.

The chain joins TRBV27 to TRBJ1-5, with D possibly being TRBD1 (6 bases). Germline CDR1 is MNHEY and CDR2 is SMNVEV (reference sequence). V dropped 5 bases and J dropped 5 bases, with 16 bases sitting between them. The CDR3 contains 15 residues. The chain's CDR3 is CASSTQQDRDQPQHF. In DNA, the CDR3 is TGTGCCAGCAGTACCCAACAGGACAGAGATCAGCCCCAGCATTTT.

The V gene is TRBV6-1, the J gene TRBJ2-7; possible D gene TRBD1, 5 bases. The V gene's germline CDR1 is MNHNS and CDR2 SASEGT. V shed 4 bases and J shed 2 bases, with 12 bases lying between them. This CDR3 contains 14 residues. In nucleotides, the CDR3 is TGTGCCAGCAGTGTAAGGGGTCGGCCCTACGAGCAGTACTTC. This encodes CASSVRGRPYEQYF.

The chain combines TRBV6-5 with TRBJ1-1; D not certain. Germline lookup yields CDR1 MNHEY and CDR2 SVGAGI. V was pared by 6 bases and J by 8 bases, with 19 bases between. The CDR3 has 14 amino acids. CDR3 amino acids: CASRLPGPHREAFF. DNA of the CDR3: TGTGCCAGCAGGCTCCCTGGTCCACACCGGGAAGCTTTCTTT.

The chain joins TRBV27 to TRBJ2-7; 12 nucleotides match TRBD2. V was pared by 8 bases and J by 4 bases, with 6 bases of the junction left unmatched. The CDR3 extends over 14 amino acids. Looked up from germline, CDR1 is MNHEY and CDR2 is SMNVEV (reference sequence). As DNA, the CDR3 is TGTGCCAGCGCCCTAGCGGGAGGGAGGTACGAGCAGTACTTC. Its translation is CASALAGGRYEQYF.

The V and J genes are TRBV7-3 and TRBJ2-1, with D tentatively TRBD1 or TRBD2 (5 bases each). Germline V gives CDR1 SGHTA, CDR2 FQGTGA. Trimming took 3 bases from V and 9 from J, leaving 15 bases between them. The CDR3 loop spans 14 amino acids. The CDR3 reads CASSLGPRAPEQFF. CDR3 DNA: TGTGCCAGCAGCTTGGGACCTAGGGCCCCTGAGCAGTTCTTC.

This clone was counted a single time. The chain recombines TRBV10-1 with TRBJ2-2; D gene ambiguous. Germline V CDR1 and CDR2: WNHNN, SYGVQD (reference sequence). The V gene lost 3 bases and the J gene lost 6 bases, with 8 bases spanning the gap. The CDR3 runs to 13 residues. The CDR3 loop is CASSDFWAGELFF. The CDR3 coding sequence is TGCGCCAGCAGTGATTTTTGGGCCGGGGAGCTGTTTTTT.

This chain uses TRBV28 with TRBJ1-1; D remains ambiguous. The CDR3 runs to 10 residues. V was cut by 9 bases and J by 8 bases, with 10 bases left in between. CDR1 MDHEN and CDR2 SYDVKM come from the germline V gene. The CDR3 sequence is CASHGPEAFF. The CDR3 DNA reads TGTGCCAGTCACGGACCCGAAGCTTTCTTT.